This T cell receptor (beta chain) was identified during a study of T cell responses to AZD1222 COVID-19 vaccine. As for the study in general: Second doses at about 4 or about 12 weeks were pooled. Whole-study results and caveats: With two AZD1222 doses given, Spike-specific TCR breadth and depth both rose.

As regards this clone: The antigen remains unidentified.

The assay was immunoSEQ multiplex PCR, and TCRdb's table has in-frame clones only and misses some. The table shows 150,000 to 180,000 clones, with 88% occurring only once. This receptor was obtained from an adult in good health. This specimen consisted of peripheral blood, obtained on day 0 of AZD1222 vaccination.

The CDR3 region has the DNA TGTGCCAGCAGCCAGGACTTTGTGGAGTTCTTC. Translation gives CASSQDFVEFF. J is TRBJ2-1 and V is TRBV7-2, with D possibly TRBD2 on 5 matching bases. Germline CDR1 and CDR2: SGHTA and FQGNSA. This CDR3 spans 11 amino acids. V was trimmed by 5 bases and J by 14 bases, leaving 13 bases between them. Complete variable domain (other parts from reference TRBV7-2 and TRBJ2-1): GAGVSQSPSNKVTEKGKDVELRCDPISGHTALYWYRQSLGQGLEFLIYFQGNSAPDKSGLPSDRFSAERTGGSVSTLTIQRTQQEDSAVYLCASSQDFVEFFGPGTRLTVL.